This is a list of T cell receptor beta chains from one sample in a study of T cell responses to AZD1222 COVID-19 vaccine. The data were produced by immunoSEQ multiplex PCR, yet TCRdb's version contains in-frame clones alone and is incomplete. The sample gives around 50,000 clones, approximately 86% of which show up once; 16% is in the top ten. Source: peripheral blood, taken on day 0 of AZD1222 vaccination. These receptor sequences come from an adult in good health. The CDR3 runs from the conserved cysteine through the conserved F or W. Each record gives: CDR3 length, V gene, CDR3 protein.

len: 16; v_gene: TRBV2; CDR3aa: CASSPPQGGPYNEQFF
len: 17; v_gene: TRBV5-1; CDR3aa: CASSFGGDTTVNTEAFF
len: 15; v_gene: TRBV4-2; CDR3aa: CASSPLPGKKETQYF
len: 15; v_gene: TRBV14; CDR3aa: CASSRQTGVNEKLFF
len: 12; v_gene: TRBV4-2; CDR3aa: CASSQPPGEQYF
len: 15; v_gene: TRBV5-4; CDR3aa: CASSPDGMTGTEAFF
len: 14; v_gene: TRBV7-3; CDR3aa: CASSSGLYTGELFF
len: 16; v_gene: TRBV6-5; CDR3aa: CASSYSGPPRDTEAFF
len: 13; v_gene: TRBV6-5; CDR3aa: CASKPGTGNEQFF
len: 13; v_gene: TRBV14; CDR3aa: CASSQDPQGGYTF
len: 12; v_gene: TRBV14; CDR3aa: CASSQDRQTQYF
len: 16; v_gene: TRBV5-6; CDR3aa: CASSVRDRGVLYGYTF
len: 15; v_gene: TRBV6-6; CDR3aa: CASSNGQGSNQPQHF
len: 16; v_gene: TRBV13; CDR3aa: CASSLRQGPRTDTQYF
len: 16; v_gene: TRBV7-9; CDR3aa: CASSLFGGRLNTEAFF
len: 12; v_gene: TRBV7-9; CDR3aa: CASSLELTEAFF
len: 12; v_gene: TRBV29-1; CDR3aa: CSVEGSFGGYTF